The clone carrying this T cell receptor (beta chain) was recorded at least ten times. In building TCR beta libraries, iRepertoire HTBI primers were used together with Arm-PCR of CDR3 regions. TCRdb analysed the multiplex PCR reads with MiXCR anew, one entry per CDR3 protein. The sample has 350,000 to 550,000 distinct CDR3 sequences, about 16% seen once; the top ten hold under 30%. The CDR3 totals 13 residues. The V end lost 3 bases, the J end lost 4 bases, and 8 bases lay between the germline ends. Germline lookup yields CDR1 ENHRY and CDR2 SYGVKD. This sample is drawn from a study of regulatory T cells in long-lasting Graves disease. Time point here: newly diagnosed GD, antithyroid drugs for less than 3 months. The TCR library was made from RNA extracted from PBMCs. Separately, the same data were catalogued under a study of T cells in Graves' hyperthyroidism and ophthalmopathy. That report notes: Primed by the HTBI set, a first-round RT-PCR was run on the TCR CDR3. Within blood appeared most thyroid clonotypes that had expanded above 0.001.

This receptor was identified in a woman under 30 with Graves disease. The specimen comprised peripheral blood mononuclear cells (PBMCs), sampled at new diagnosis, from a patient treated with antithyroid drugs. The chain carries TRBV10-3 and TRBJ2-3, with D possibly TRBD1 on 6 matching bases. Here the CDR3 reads CAISESGADTQYF. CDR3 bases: TGTGCCATCAGTGAATCAGGGGCAGATACGCAGTATTTT.